This TCR beta chain derives from a study of Graves' ophthalmopathy and Graves' hyperthyroidism. Ten or more counts support this clonotype. The CDR3 sequence is 14 residues long. Trimming cost V 5 bases and J 8 bases, with 18 bases left between them. The germline CDR1 and CDR2 sequences are MDHEN and SYDVKM. Amplified material comprised TCR beta CDR3 regions derived from RNA transcripts. Following a first-round RT-PCR that used HTBI primers, a second-round multiplex PCR was carried out. From the multiplex PCR reads, TCRdb called clonotypes with MiXCR, one entry per CDR3 protein. The table lists roughly 400,000 distinct CDR3 sequences, approximately 16% of them singletons, with 1.6% in the top ten.

The origin of this receptor is a woman aged 18-29 years with Graves' ophthalmopathy. V usage is TRBV28 and J usage is TRBJ1-2, with a tentative D call TRBD1 (6 bases). Sequences were obtained from peripheral blood. This chain's CDR3 is CASSGTTGRGGYTF. The CDR3 bases are TGTGCCAGCAGTGGGACGACAGGCCGGGGCGGCTACACCTTC.